A selection of T cell receptor beta chains follows, all from one sample in a study of blood T cell repertoires in COVID-19. TCRdb keeps only in-frame clones here, not all; method: immunoSEQ multiplex PCR. The sample shows 200,000 to 300,000 clones, approximately 90% of them seen only once. Sequenced material: PBMCs or T cells enriched from blood (not recorded which). The source of these receptors is a middle-aged woman with acute COVID-19. Both conserved end residues are part of each CDR3. The D gene is left open where the match is weak. The size field is filled for only some rows; it gives once, few, many or a size class.

TGTGCCATCAGTGAGTCGGCAGGGGGCTACGAGCAGTACTTC CAISESAGGYEQYF TRBD1 TRBV10-3 - TRBJ2-7
TGCGCCAGCAGCCGTGGGGAGGTGGCCTATGGCTACACCTTC CASSRGEVAYGYTF - TRBV5-1 - TRBJ1-2
TGTGCCAGTAGTGGACGGGACAGGGGGAATACTAACTATGGCTACACCTTC CASSGRDRGNTNYGYTF TRBD1 TRBV19 - TRBJ1-2
TGTGCCAGCAGCTTATACACCCACAAAATCACAGATACGCAGTATTTT CASSLYTHKITDTQYF - TRBV7-2 - TRBJ2-3
TGCGCCAGCAGCTTCGGGGCTAGCGGGGTTCAAGAGACCCAGTACTTC CASSFGASGVQETQYF TRBD2 TRBV5-1 - TRBJ2-5
TGTGCCAGCAGCGACAGGGGGGGACAATCTCAAGAGACCCAGTACTTC CASSDRGGQSQETQYF TRBD1 TRBV18 once TRBJ2-5
TGTGCCAGTACCCAAAGGGCGGGCAGACCCTACAATGAGCAGTTCTTC CASTQRAGRPYNEQFF - TRBV19 - TRBJ2-1
TGTGCCACCAGTGATTCGGGACAGGGCTCCTACAATGAGCAGTTCTTC CATSDSGQGSYNEQFF TRBD1 TRBV24-1 few TRBJ2-1
TGTGCCAGCAGCTCTCTAGCGGGAGGGAGCAATGAGCAGTTCTTC CASSSLAGGSNEQFF TRBD2 TRBV6-5 - TRBJ2-1
TGCGCCAGCAGGCTGAGCGAGGGTTCTAGCAATGAGCAGTTCTTC CASRLSEGSSNEQFF - TRBV4-1 - TRBJ2-1
TGTGCCAGCAGCCATTCCCCATGGAGGGGACTTAATGAAAAACTGTTTTTT CASSHSPWRGLNEKLFF - TRBV11-2 - TRBJ1-4
TGTGCCAGCTCGCGACTAGCGGGGGGTTCCACCGGGGAGCTGTTTTTT CASSRLAGGSTGELFF TRBD2 TRBV18 once TRBJ2-2
TGTGCCAGCAGTGTCCGGGAATTCACAGATACGCAGTATTTT CASSVREFTDTQYF - TRBV2 - TRBJ2-3
TGTGCCAGTAGGGACAGGGGGAGCACAGATACGCAGTATTTT CASRDRGSTDTQYF TRBD1 TRBV19 - TRBJ2-3
TGTGCCAGCAGCCGCGGACAGGGTAGCGGTCAGCCCCAGCATTTT CASSRGQGSGQPQHF TRBD1 TRBV7-2 - TRBJ1-5
TGTGCCAGCAGGGAATACGGGGAGCTGTTTTTT CASREYGELFF - TRBV19 - TRBJ2-2
TGCGCCAGCAGCTCCCGTAGCGGGAGGGACACCGGGGAGCTGTTTTTT CASSSRSGRDTGELFF TRBD2 TRBV4-1 - TRBJ2-2
TGTGCCATCAGTGTCAGGAGCGGGGCAGGGGGCTTGGGGGCCCAGCATTTT CAISVRSGAGGLGAQHF TRBD1 TRBV10-3 - TRBJ1-5
TGTGCCATCAGCTGGGACAGGGAGGGTGGCAATGAGCAGTTCTTC CAISWDREGGNEQFF TRBD1 TRBV10-3 - TRBJ2-1
TGTGCCAGCTCAGCCGGGACAGGGGCCAACTATGGCTACACCTTC CASSAGTGANYGYTF TRBD1 TRBV18 once TRBJ1-2
TGTGCCAGCAGCTCAGGACAGGGGGCGAAAGATACGCAGTATTTT CASSSGQGAKDTQYF TRBD1 TRBV7-2 - TRBJ2-3
TGCAGTGCTAGTAATCAGGGGGCAGTTGGCAATCAGCCCCAGCATTTT CSASNQGAVGNQPQHF TRBD1 TRBV20-1 - TRBJ1-5